One and the same sample provided the 27 T cell receptor beta chains below, sequenced in a study of blood T cell repertoires in COVID-19. The assay was immunoSEQ multiplex PCR, and TCRdb's table has in-frame clones only and misses some. This sample has under 70,000 clones, with roughly 90% found just once. Material: peripheral blood. The receptors derive from a human donor with active COVID-19. The donor label of this sample is uncertain.

The V call is TRBV2, the J call TRBJ2-1, with 9 bases lining up with TRBD2. This CDR3 comprises 16 residues. Per the germline V gene, CDR1 is SNHLY and CDR2 is FYNNEI. J gave up 2 bases and V 1 base, and 3 bases lay outside the gene matches. The CDR3 sequence: CASSEEAGGPYNEQFF. The CDR3 nucleotides read TGTGCCAGCAGTGAAGAGGCGGGAGGGCCCTACAATGAGCAGTTCTTC.

The chain is built from TRBV4-2 and TRBJ2-1; 9 bases agree with TRBD2. The junction had 7 bases not matched to a gene; V was cut back by 1 base and J by 3 bases. Germline V gives CDR1 LGHNA, CDR2 YNFKEQ. The CDR3 has 17 amino acids. The CDR3 coding sequence is TGTGCCAGCAGCCAAGGCGGGCTAGCGGGAATCTACAATGAGCAGTTCTTC. Translated, it gives CASSQGGLAGIYNEQFF.

This rearrangement joins TRBV3-1 (or the pseudogene TRBV3-2) to TRBJ1-3; D call uncertain. Per germline, CDR1 LGHDT and CDR2 YNNKEL (reference sequence). The CDR3 has 16 amino acids. Trimming took off 1 base at V and 2 bases at J, with 12 bases between the two ends. CDR3 DNA: TGTGCCAGCAGCCAAGTAAGCCTCCCGGCTGGAAACACCATATATTTT. This translates into CASSQVSLPAGNTIYF.

The chain links TRBV6-5 to TRBJ1-1; 10 nucleotides line up with TRBD1. The CDR3 consists of 13 residues. Germline trimming cut 7 bases from V and 5 bases from J; bases unmatched to any gene: 4. In germline, CDR1 is MNHEY, CDR2 SVGAGI. The CDR3, as DNA: TGTGCCAGCAAAGGACAGGGGGAGACTGAAGCTTTCTTT. Translated, it gives CASKGQGETEAFF.

The rearrangement uses TRBV5-6 and TRBJ2-1, with D tentatively TRBD1 (6 bases). Trimming stripped 4 bases from V and 10 bases from J, with 15 bases between. The V gene's germline CDR1 is SGHDT and CDR2 YYEEEE. The CDR3 has 13 residues. CDR3 in amino acids: CASSLYRVHEQFF. The CDR3 bases are TGTGCCAGCAGCCTTTACAGGGTCCACGAGCAGTTCTTC.

This chain links TRBV5-4 with TRBJ1-5; D is perhaps TRBD1 (6 bases). From germline, CDR1 is SGHNT and CDR2 YYREEE (reference sequence). The CDR3 contains 13 residues. Between the trimmed V and J ends, which lost 4 bases and 6 bases, there was a span of 11 bases. CDR3: CASSIGGSQPQHF. The CDR3 region has the DNA TGTGCCAGCAGCATAGGGGGATCTCAGCCCCAGCATTTT.

This chain uses TRBV5-1 with TRBJ2-2, with D uncertain. CDR3 size: 12 residues. Germline V gene lookup returns CDR1 SGHRS and CDR2 YFSETQ. Trimming removed 0 bases from V and 8 bases from J, with 5 bases in between. CDR3 nucleotides: TGCGCCAGCAGCTTGGAACTGGGGGAGCTGTTTTTT. Protein product: CASSLELGELFF.

The gene calls are TRBV5-6 and TRBJ2-7; TRBD2 might be the D (6 bases). Germline V gives CDR1 SGHDT, CDR2 YYEEEE. The CDR3 sequence is 12 residues long. V lost 7 bases and J 1 base, leaving 9 bases between the germline ends. The CDR3 DNA sequence: TGTGCCAGCCGGAGGGAATCCTACGAGCAGTACTTC. Translating gives CASRRESYEQYF.

The CDR3 sequence: CASSGQGSGYTF. As DNA, the CDR3 is TGTGCCAGCAGCGGACAGGGTTCGGGCTACACCTTC. V gene TRBV7-9 combines with J gene TRBJ1-2; TRBD1 matches at 8 bases. V lost 5 bases to trimming and J lost 8 bases; unmatched junction nucleotides: 4. The V gene's germline CDR1 is SEHNR and CDR2 FQNEAQ (reference sequence). The CDR3 loop spans 12 amino acids.

The chain uses TRBV2 and TRBJ2-5, with D perhaps TRBD1 (5 bases). The CDR3 consists of 14 residues. V was trimmed by 7 bases and J by 0 bases, leaving 12 bases between them. Germline CDR1 SNHLY, CDR2 FYNNEI. The CDR3 spells CASTVTGDQETQYF. Written as DNA, the CDR3 is TGTGCCAGCACTGTCACAGGTGACCAAGAGACCCAGTACTTC.

The gene calls are TRBV6-5 and TRBJ1-6; 8 bases match TRBD1. The V segment lost 3 bases and the J segment 0 bases; nucleotides outside the gene matches: 1. Germline CDR1 MNHEY, CDR2 SVGAGI. This CDR3 comprises 16 residues. CDR3: CASSYDRGSYNSPLHF. For the CDR3, the DNA is TGTGCCAGCAGTTATGACAGGGGCTCCTATAATTCACCCCTCCACTTT.

The J gene is TRBJ1-2, the V gene TRBV9, with 9 bases aligning to TRBD1. The CDR3 is 14 residues long. Looked up from germline, CDR1 is SGDLS and CDR2 is YYNGEE. V lost 4 bases, J lost 3 bases, and 4 bases stayed unmatched. CDR3 DNA sequence: TGTGCCAGCAGCAACCGGGACAGGGACTATGGCTACACCTTC. This gives the protein CASSNRDRDYGYTF.

The chain's CDR3 is CASRLAGGSNEQFF. CDR3 in DNA: TGTGCCAGCAGATTAGCGGGGGGCTCCAATGAGCAGTTCTTC. V and J are TRBV28 and TRBJ2-1; 10 nucleotides agree with TRBD2. J gave up 6 bases and V 6 bases, and 5 bases lay outside the gene matches. This CDR3 is built from 14 residues. CDR1 is MDHEN and CDR2 is SYDVKM in the germline V gene.

The chain couples TRBV9 to TRBJ1-2; tentative D call: TRBD1 (6 bases). Germline CDR1 and CDR2: SGDLS and YYNGEE. The CDR3 totals 13 residues. V dropped 0 bases and J dropped 3 bases, with 6 bases sitting between them. The DNA for the CDR3 is TGTGCCAGCAGCGTAGACAGGGACTATGGCTACACCTTC. This sequence encodes CASSVDRDYGYTF.

V usage is TRBV5-1 and J usage is TRBJ2-5, with 9 bases matching TRBD1. J lost 2 bases, V lost 7 bases, and 3 bases had no gene match. The CDR3 has 13 amino acids. Germline CDR1 and CDR2: SGHRS and YFSETQ. The CDR3 DNA reads as TGCGCCAGCGCGGGACAGGGACAAGAGACCCAGTACTTC. Its translation: CASAGQGQETQYF.

This clone was recorded a few times. The rearrangement links TRBV28 to TRBJ2-1; D remains ambiguous. CDR1 MDHEN and CDR2 SYDVKM come from the germline V gene. The CDR3 contains 12 residues. With 6 bases removed from V and 6 bases from J, the gap between germline ends came to 9 bases. This chain's CDR3 is CASRQTLNEQFF. In nucleotides, the CDR3 is TGTGCCAGCAGACAGACCCTCAATGAGCAGTTCTTC.

This chain links TRBV27 with TRBJ1-1, with D possibly matching TRBD1 (6 bases). The germline V gene encodes CDR1 MNHEY and CDR2 SMNVEV (reference sequence). V was cut by 6 bases and J by 2 bases, with 13 bases left in between. The CDR3 loop spans 14 amino acids. CDR3 loop: CASRITGSNTEAFF. For the CDR3, the DNA is TGTGCCAGCAGAATCACAGGGAGTAACACTGAAGCTTTCTTT.

The chain has TRBV30 and TRBJ1-1; 7 bases map to TRBD1. V dropped 2 bases and J dropped 5; count of bases not matched to a gene: 14. The CDR3 has 16 amino acids. CDR1 is GTSNPN, CDR2 SVGIG, per germline (reference sequence). CDR3 residues: CAWSPVRETGRTEAFF. CDR3 DNA: TGTGCCTGGAGTCCGGTACGGGAGACAGGGCGGACTGAAGCTTTCTTT.

V gene TRBV3-1 (or the pseudogene TRBV3-2) combines with J gene TRBJ1-1, with 8 positions matching TRBD1. V was clipped by 2 bases and J by 3 bases; unmatched bases: 8. The CDR3 consists of 16 residues. CDR1 is LGHDT and CDR2 is YNNKEL in the germline V gene (reference sequence). CDR3 sequence: CASSQPGQGKYTEAFF. The CDR3 nucleotides are TGTGCCAGCAGCCAACCCGGACAGGGAAAGTACACTGAAGCTTTCTTT.

This chain links TRBV19 with TRBJ2-5; TRBD2 might be the D (5 bases). CDR3 length: 14 amino acids. CDR1 LNHDA and CDR2 SQIVND come from the germline V gene (reference sequence). Deletions cut 3 bases from V and 7 bases from J, with 15 bases between. The CDR3 spells CASSIGNDGVTQYF. Written as DNA, the CDR3 is TGTGCCAGTAGTATCGGGAATGATGGCGTGACCCAGTACTTC.

This sequence joins TRBV18 and TRBJ1-5, with D perhaps matching TRBD1 (5 bases). From germline, CDR1 is KGHSH and CDR2 LQKENI. The CDR3 length is 13 residues. Between the trimmed V and J ends, which lost 3 bases and 7 bases, there was a span of 10 bases. The CDR3 DNA is TGTGCCAGCTCACCGACGGGGGGGCAGCCCCAGCATTTT. This encodes CASSPTGGQPQHF.

The chain is built from TRBV28 and TRBJ2-5; TRBD2 matches 7 bases. The ends lost 4 bases at V and 2 bases at J; junction bases unmatched: 10. The CDR3 sequence is 16 residues long. Germline V gene data show CDR1 as MDHEN and CDR2 as SYDVKM. CDR3 DNA sequence: TGTGCCAGCAGTTCCTCTTCCCTAGCGGCGCAAGAGACCCAGTACTTC. As protein: CASSSSSLAAQETQYF.

This chain links TRBV11-1 with TRBJ1-2, with TRBD1 matching 11 bases. Germline V gene data show CDR1 as SGHAT and CDR2 as FQDESV (reference sequence). The V gene end was trimmed by 5 bases and the J gene end by 8 bases; junction bases not matched to a gene: 7. The CDR3 is 14 residues long. The CDR3, as DNA: TGTGCCAGCAGCATGGACAGGGGGCTACGCGGCTACACCTTC. This sequence encodes CASSMDRGLRGYTF.

The CDR3 is CASSLAGGPTDTQYF. The CDR3 coding sequence is TGTGCCAGCAGCTTAGCGGGGGGGCCCACAGATACGCAGTATTTT. The chain is built from TRBV11-2 and TRBJ2-3, with 8 bases that match TRBD2. CDR3 length: 15 amino acids. The V segment lost 1 base and the J segment 2 bases; nucleotides outside the gene matches: 2. Germline-derived CDR1 and CDR2 are SGHAT and FQNNGV.

The chain links TRBV6-2 or TRBV6-3 to TRBJ2-1, with D possibly matching TRBD2 (6 bases). The V gene's germline CDR1 is MNHEY and CDR2 SVGEGT. V was pared by 5 bases and J by 7 bases, with 18 bases between. This CDR3 has 15 amino acids. The CDR3 is CASSPPGLTANEQFF. The DNA of the CDR3 is TGTGCCAGCAGTCCACCGGGACTCACTGCAAATGAGCAGTTCTTC.

The J gene is TRBJ1-6, the V gene TRBV9; D uncertain. V was cut by 4 bases and J by 2 bases, with 10 bases left in between. Germline CDR1 and CDR2: SGDLS and YYNGEE. The CDR3 runs 15 residues. CDR3 nucleotides: TGTGCCAGCAGCCTCCCAGGCACCTATAATTCACCCCTCCACTTT. Its translation: CASSLPGTYNSPLHF.

The chain is built from TRBV29-1 and TRBJ2-1; D possibly corresponds to TRBD2 (5 bases). The CDR3 extends over 13 amino acids. From germline, CDR1 is SQVTM and CDR2 ANQGSEA. Trimming took 1 base from V and 10 from J, leaving 14 bases between them. DNA of the CDR3: TGCAGCGTTGAAGCTCTCTTACCGGGAGAGCAGTTCTTC. Translation: CSVEALLPGEQFF.